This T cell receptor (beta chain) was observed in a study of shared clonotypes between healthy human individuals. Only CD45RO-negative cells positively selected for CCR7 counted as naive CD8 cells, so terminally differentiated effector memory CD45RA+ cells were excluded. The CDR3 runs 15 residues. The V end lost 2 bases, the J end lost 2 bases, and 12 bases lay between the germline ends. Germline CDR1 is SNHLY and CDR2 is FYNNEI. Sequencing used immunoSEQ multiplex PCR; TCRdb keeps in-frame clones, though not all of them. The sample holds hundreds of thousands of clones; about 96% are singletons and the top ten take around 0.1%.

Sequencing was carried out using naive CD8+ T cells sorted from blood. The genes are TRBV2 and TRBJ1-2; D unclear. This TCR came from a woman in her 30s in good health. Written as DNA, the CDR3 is TGTGCCAGCAGTGAAACGGTGGGCCCGAACTATGGCTACACCTTC. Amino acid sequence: CASSETVGPNYGYTF.